This T cell receptor beta chain derives from a study of vaccination and CD4 T cells after COVID-19. Looking at the study overall: Either a CEFX pool, an HIV-1 Nef pool, or no peptide was added to control cultures.

As for this clonotype: As yet, its antigen is unknown.

Sequencing of cultured CD4+ T cell DNA used the Oncomine TCR Beta short-read assay. The genomic DNA was obtained from cultured CD4+ T cells by extraction with the QIAamp micro DNA kit. TCRdb ran MiXCR on the PCR reads and lists one entry per CDR3 protein. The data contain 9,900 or so distinct CDR3 sequences, about 30% of them singletons. The ends were cut back, 4 bases at V and 0 bases at J, with 13 bases in the middle. Germline loops: CDR1 LNHDA, CDR2 SQIVND (reference sequence). This CDR3 spans 16 amino acids. Regarding treatment: roughly 10-day PBMC culture with coronavirus spike peptide pools or control peptides (ViraFEST assay). Gathering of the CD4+ T cells, from the unexposed donor, took place before the COVID-19 pandemic (2011-2018).

Source material: CD4+ T cells from blood, cultured in vitro. The sequence was obtained from a human donor in good health. The chain employs TRBV19 and TRBJ2-1; TRBD2 might be the D (6 bases). The CDR3 reads CASSKGSGRSYNEQFF. The CDR3 DNA reads as TGTGCCAGTAGTAAAGGTAGCGGTCGCTCCTACAATGAGCAGTTCTTC.